Reported below is one T cell receptor beta chain. Its antigen is currently unknown. Trimming took 1 base from V and 11 from J, leaving 16 bases between them. The CDR3 runs 13 residues. CDR1 and CDR2 from the germline V gene are GTSNPN and SVGIG (reference sequence). PCR primers comprised 60 Vbeta and 13 Jbeta primers. Profiled with immunoSEQ multiplex PCR; TCRdb holds only in-frame clones, not every one. The data hold 170,000 or so clones, with 80% observed a single time. This sample was taken from a study of cytomegalovirus exposure and HLA in healthy donors. Study-level findings and limits: Versus the approximately 720-donor mean, an Asian-associated ancestry cluster reportedly showed fewer N-insertions in a later analysis.

V usage is TRBV30 and J usage is TRBJ2-3; D uncertain. What was sequenced was PBMCs. The origin of this receptor is a man younger than 45 in good health and CMV-seropositive. CDR3 coding DNA: TGTGCCTGGAGTGACTACTCCGATCTGGGGCAGTATTTT. It encodes CAWSDYSDLGQYF.